These T cell receptor beta chains were read from a single sample in a study of blood T cell repertoires in COVID-19. Clones were sequenced by immunoSEQ multiplex PCR, and TCRdb holds only the in-frame ones, with some missing. The table has a few hundred thousand clones, approximately 77% seen once. Sample: peripheral blood. The receptors come from a woman aged 18-35 years with acute or convalescent COVID-19. CDR3s include the opening cysteine and the closing phenylalanine or tryptophan. A D gene is named only where the DNA matches it firmly. Clone size is stated in some rows and not others, as once, few, many or a class when expanded.

D: TRBD2; J: TRBJ2-7; size: NA; V: TRBV7-2; CDR3: CASSSRSGSYEQYF
D: NA; J: TRBJ2-7; size: NA; V: TRBV10-3; CDR3: CAIRETGTPYEQYF
D: NA; J: TRBJ1-4; size: few; V: TRBV12-5; CDR3: CASGPQGNEKLFF
D: TRBD1; J: TRBJ2-7; size: NA; V: TRBV3-1/TRBV3-2; CDR3: CASSRRQGAGYEQYF
D: TRBD1; J: TRBJ1-1; size: many; V: TRBV6-4; CDR3: CASSPGTGVTEAFF
D: TRBD1; J: TRBJ1-4; size: NA; V: TRBV5-5; CDR3: CASSLTGQGSGGEKLFF
D: TRBD2; J: TRBJ2-5; size: NA; V: TRBV11-3; CDR3: CASSTTSGRTETQYF
D: NA; J: TRBJ1-1; size: NA; V: TRBV12-3/TRBV12-4; CDR3: CASTLLRDSEAFF
D: TRBD1; J: TRBJ1-1; size: NA; V: TRBV12-3/TRBV12-4; CDR3: CASQGTGYEAFF
D: TRBD2; J: TRBJ2-1; size: NA; V: TRBV11-3; CDR3: CASSLDQGGTNSYNEQFF
D: TRBD1; J: TRBJ1-1; size: NA; V: TRBV6-6; CDR3: CASSLQGRTEAFF
D: TRBD2; J: TRBJ2-7; size: NA; V: TRBV9; CDR3: CASSAGTRSYEQYF
D: TRBD2; J: TRBJ2-1; size: NA; V: TRBV15; CDR3: CATSEYAGGRYNEQFF
D: NA; J: TRBJ2-3; size: NA; V: TRBV21-1; CDR3: CASSKVSSALIKTQYF
D: NA; J: TRBJ1-2; size: once; V: TRBV2; CDR3: CASSEAGGGNGYTF